Listed below are T cell receptor beta chains from one sample, sequenced in a study of T cells in Graves' hyperthyroidism and ophthalmopathy. TCRdb analysed the multiplex PCR reads with MiXCR anew, one entry per CDR3 protein. Of around 690,000 distinct CDR3 sequences listed, around 16% are singletons. Sequencing used blood. The receptor set was obtained from a man between 45 and 60 years old with Graves' hyperthyroidism. CDR3s include the opening cysteine and the closing phenylalanine or tryptophan. A D gene is named only where the DNA matches it firmly. Expanded clones get a size class; other rows say once, few or many, or leave the size out.

clone size,J gene,D gene,V gene,CDR3 length,CDR3 DNA,CDR3 protein
many,TRBJ1-1,.,TRBV24-1,14,TGTGCCACCAACCGGGGTGGGGCGGACACTGAAGCTTTCTTT,CATNRGGADTEAFF
.,TRBJ1-2,TRBD1,TRBV30,13,TGTGCCTGGAGGGGACAGGGATGGTATGGCTACACCTTC,CAWRGQGWYGYTF
few,TRBJ2-1,TRBD2,TRBV5-6,17,TGTGCCAGCAGCTTGGGTTGGGCGGGAGAGTCCTACAATGAGCAGTTCTTC,CASSLGWAGESYNEQFF
many,TRBJ2-7,.,TRBV12-3/TRBV12-4,12,TGTGCCAGCAGCCAGGAGGGGTACGAGCAGTACTTC,CASSQEGYEQYF
.,TRBJ2-7,.,TRBV6-1,11,TGTGCCAGCATGGCCGCCTGGAAGCAGTACTTC,CASMAAWKQYF
many,TRBJ2-5,.,TRBV10-3,13,TGTGCCATCAGGACTGCCCCCAAAGAGACCCAGTACTTC,CAIRTAPKETQYF
many,TRBJ1-1,TRBD1,TRBV5-5,15,TGTGCCAGCAGCTTGGAGGGGGCACTGAACACTGAAGCTTTCTTT,CASSLEGALNTEAFF
.,TRBJ1-1,.,TRBV29-1,13,TGCAGCGTTGAAGTAGGGCAGAACACTGAAGCTTTCTTT,CSVEVGQNTEAFF
.,TRBJ1-6,TRBD1,TRBV7-9,17,TGTGCCAGCAGCTCAGGACAGGGTATTCTTGTTGATTCACCCCTCCACTTT,CASSSGQGILVDSPLHF
.,TRBJ2-7,TRBD2,TRBV9,15,TGTGCCAGCAGCGTTGAAGGGACTAGCGGCTACGAGCAGTACTTC,CASSVEGTSGYEQYF
.,TRBJ2-1,.,TRBV10-3,11,TGTGCCATCAGGGAAGTAGCCGCGACGTTCTTC,CAIREVAATFF
many,TRBJ2-5,.,TRBV7-9,10,TGTGCCGGGGAGACAGAGACCCAGTACTTC,CAGETETQYF
.,TRBJ2-7,TRBD1,TRBV28,15,TGTGCCAGCAGTACCGGACAGGGCCCGCGGGACGAGCAGTACTTC,CASSTGQGPRDEQYF
many,TRBJ2-5,.,TRBV28,15,TGTGCCAGCAGTTTCGACAGAGGGGTTCGGGAGACCCAGTACTTC,CASSFDRGVRETQYF
few,TRBJ2-7,TRBD2,TRBV30,15,TGTGCCTGGAGTCTGCCTGGCGGGAGGACCTACGAGCAGTACTTC,CAWSLPGGRTYEQYF
many,TRBJ2-7,TRBD1,TRBV29-1,12,TGCAGCGCTACAACAGGGGTGAACGAGCAGTACTTC,CSATTGVNEQYF